The clone carrying this TCR beta chain showed up just a few times. What it recognizes is unknown. This record belongs to a study of CD8 T cells in ankylosing spondylitis. Findings and limits, study-wide: Disease-linked clones proved CD8+ and comparatively uncommon in peripheral blood.

TCRdb analysed the 5' RACE reads with MiXCR anew, one entry per CDR3 protein. The sample includes tens of thousands of distinct CDR3 sequences, approximately 15% of them seen just once. The source of this sequence is a male donor with ankylosing spondylitis or in good health (not recorded which). Sequenced input: blood.

Here the CDR3 DNA reads TGTGCCAGCAGCTTCACTAGCGGGACAAACAATGAGCAGTTCTTC. This gives the protein CASSFTSGTNNEQFF. V gene TRBV7-2 combines with J gene TRBJ2-1; 10 bases map to TRBD2. V gave up 3 bases and J gave up 5 bases; unmatched junction bases: 4. Per germline, CDR1 SGHTA and CDR2 FQGNSA. The CDR3 loop spans 15 amino acids.